This T cell receptor beta chain was captured by sequencing in a study of spatial heterogeneity in lung cancer. In the study overall: Detected sequences consistently included more beta-chain ones than alpha-chain ones. Each unique TCR and UMI combination was seen more than ten times on average in raw reads. Study-wide results and limits: Ubiquitous expanded tumor TCRs were observed in blood more at resection than follow-up.

Each CDR3 protein is one row after TCRdb ran MiXCR on the 5' RACE reads. Of roughly 7,000 distinct CDR3 sequences in the sample, 7% were seen once. Indicated time point: sample taken at primary tumor resection. Sequencing covered unsorted whole RNA taken from tumor, nontumor lung or frozen PBMC. The donors comprised approximately 75 untreated early-stage non-small cell lung cancer patients. This clonotype was observed at least ten times. As yet, its antigen is unknown. A library prepared for alpha chains yielded this beta chain as an off-target read; its size is of little meaning. This material consisted of PBMCs, taken at surgery. The sequence came from a male donor with early-stage non-small cell lung cancer.

The chain's CDR3 is CASSLDRGYGYTF. The DNA for the CDR3 is TGTGCCAGCAGCTTGGACAGGGGCTATGGCTACACCTTC. The chain couples TRBV7-9 to TRBJ1-2; TRBD1 matches at 9 bases. V shed 3 bases and J 4 bases; nucleotides not matched to a gene: 0. This CDR3 is built from 13 residues. Germline V gives CDR1 SEHNR, CDR2 FQNEAQ (reference sequence).